This TCR beta chain was documented in a study of T-cell memory formation after mild COVID-19. Overall study context: Largely, the TCR clusters proved donor specific. Regarding the study as a whole: Shrinking CD4+ clones were chiefly CM and EM; CD8+ ones were chiefly EMRA. The appearance of some responding clones in pre-infection memory suggested that cross-reactive memory joined.

TCRdb re-called the 5' RACE reads with MiXCR, one entry per CDR3 protein. The sample consists of hundreds of thousands of distinct CDR3 sequences, approximately 15% of them appearing once. This clonotype has ten or more counts. Its antigen is as yet unknown. V was clipped by 3 bases and J by 0 bases, with 9 bases between them. Germline-derived CDR1 and CDR2 are ENHRY and SYGVKD. The CDR3 length is 16 residues. The TCR sequence derives from a young man who had mild COVID-19 (a few samples of this study predate the infection). Cell type and time point are not known. Sequencing was performed on PBMCs or a T cell subset sorted from them (not recorded which). The gene calls are TRBV10-3 and TRBJ2-6; tentatively, D is TRBD1 (6 bases). The CDR3 nucleotides read TGTGCCATCAGTGACCCGGACAGCTCTGGGGCCAACGTCCTGACTTTC. Translating it yields CAISDPDSSGANVLTF.